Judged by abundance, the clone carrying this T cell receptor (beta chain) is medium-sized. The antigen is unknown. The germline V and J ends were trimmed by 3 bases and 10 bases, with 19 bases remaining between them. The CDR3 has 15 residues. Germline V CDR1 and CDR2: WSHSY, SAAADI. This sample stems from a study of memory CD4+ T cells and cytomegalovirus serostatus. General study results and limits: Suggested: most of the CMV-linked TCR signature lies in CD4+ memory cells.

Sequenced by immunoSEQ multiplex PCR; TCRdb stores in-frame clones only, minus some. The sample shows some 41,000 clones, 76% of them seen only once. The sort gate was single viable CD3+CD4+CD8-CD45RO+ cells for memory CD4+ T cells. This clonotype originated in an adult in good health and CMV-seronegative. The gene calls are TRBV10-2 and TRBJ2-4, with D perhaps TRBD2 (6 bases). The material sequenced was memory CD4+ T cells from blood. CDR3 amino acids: CASSDPGPGRWIQYF. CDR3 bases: TGCGCCAGCAGTGACCCTGGACCGGGGAGGTGGATTCAGTACTTC.